The clone carrying this T cell receptor beta chain was found a few times. The data belong to a study of blood T cells in healthy people across ages. The germline V gene has CDR1 MNHEY and CDR2 SVGEGT. V lost 2 bases and J lost 4, with 12 bases in between. The CDR3 runs to 15 residues. With a J-beta primer mix and a sample-barcoded 5' primer, a second PCR ran 7 to 11 cycles. TCRdb used MiXCR to reprocess the 5' RACE reads, holding one entry per CDR3 protein. The sample yields 1.5 million to 2 million distinct CDR3 sequences, about 32% seen once. Per-sample yields of isolated PBMCs were at least 6 million.

This TCR came from a woman in her 30s in good health. Input material: blood. The rearrangement links TRBV6-2 or TRBV6-3 to TRBJ2-1, with D possibly matching TRBD2 (6 bases). The CDR3 here is CASSYPPGGYNEQFF. DNA for the CDR3: TGTGCCAGCAGTTACCCCCCCGGGGGTTACAATGAGCAGTTCTTC.